The 17 T cell receptor beta chains in this list originate from one sample, sequenced in a study of blood T cell repertoires in COVID-19. Profiled with immunoSEQ multiplex PCR; TCRdb holds only in-frame clones, not every one. The table records over 300,000 clones, roughly 85% of them present only once. Sequencing was performed on PBMCs or T cells enriched from blood (not recorded which). The receptor source for this set is a man between 25 and 39 years old who had recovered from COVID-19.

The rearrangement links TRBV2 to TRBJ2-6; no clear D gene. In germline, CDR1 is SNHLY, CDR2 FYNNEI. The CDR3 covers 16 residues. V was clipped by 6 bases and J by 0 bases, with 12 bases between them. DNA of the CDR3: TGTGCCAGCAGCGCCGGGTCTTACTCTGGGGCCAACGTCCTGACTTTC. It encodes CASSAGSYSGANVLTF.

This clone came up once. This sample includes further DNA sequences coding for the same CDR3. V and J are TRBV5-4 and TRBJ2-3; no firm D call. V lost 4 bases and J lost 0, with 3 bases in between. The germline V gene has CDR1 SGHNT and CDR2 YYREEE (reference sequence). The CDR3 spans 12 residues. In DNA form, the CDR3 reads TGTGCCAGCAGCCCGAGCACAGATACGCAGTATTTT. This translates into CASSPSTDTQYF.

This chain uses TRBV27 with TRBJ2-1, with 11 positions matching TRBD2. The trim removed 1 base at V and 3 bases at J, leaving 2 bases unmatched. This CDR3 has 16 residues. In germline, CDR1 is MNHEY, CDR2 SMNVEV (reference sequence). This chain's CDR3 is CASSLWGTSGYNEQFF. Here the CDR3 DNA reads TGTGCCAGCAGTTTATGGGGGACTAGCGGCTACAATGAGCAGTTCTTC.

This chain joins TRBV5-1 and TRBJ1-2; D is undetermined. The V end was cut by 0 bases, the J end by 1 base, with 10 bases between. The CDR3 spans 15 residues. The germline V gene encodes CDR1 SGHRS and CDR2 YFSETQ. This chain's CDR3 is CASSLDLPSNYGYTF. The CDR3 region has the DNA TGCGCCAGCAGCTTGGATTTACCGAGTAACTATGGCTACACCTTC.

This sequence joins TRBV2 and TRBJ1-6; possible D gene TRBD1, 6 bases. The CDR3 has 14 residues. CDR1 SNHLY and CDR2 FYNNEI come from the germline V gene. V lost 8 bases and J 7 bases, leaving 15 bases between the germline ends. The CDR3 DNA is TGTGCCAGCGCCGATCGTACAGGGAATTCACCCCTCCACTTT. Translated: CASADRTGNSPLHF. The complete variable domain, with remaining parts taken from reference TRBV2 and TRBJ1-6, reads EPEVTQTPSHQVTQMGQEVILRCVPISNHLYFYWYRQILGQKVEFLVSFYNNEISEKSEIFDDQFSVERPDGSNFTLKIRSTKLEDSAMYFCASADRTGNSPLHFGNGTRLTVT.

The chain recombines TRBV18 with TRBJ1-1; 10 nucleotides align to TRBD1. CDR1 and CDR2 (germline): KGHSH, LQKENI. This CDR3 region has 16 residues. Trimming took 1 base from V and 4 from J; bases not matched to a gene: 6. The CDR3 DNA follows: TGTGCCAGCTCACCACAGCGACAGGGGGCCGGCACTGAAGCTTTCTTT. Its translation: CASSPQRQGAGTEAFF.

CDR3 bases: TGTGCCAGCAGGCGACAGGGAACCAATGAGCAGTTCTTC. Encoded protein: CASRRQGTNEQFF. The chain is built from TRBV7-2 and TRBJ2-1, with 7 bases that match TRBD1. The trim removed 6 bases at V and 6 bases at J, leaving 5 bases unmatched. The germline CDR1 and CDR2 sequences are SGHTA and FQGNSA. The CDR3 runs to 13 residues.

The rearrangement joins TRBV7-2 to TRBJ2-2; D remains unclear. Germline V lookup: CDR1 SGHTA, CDR2 FQGNSA. This CDR3 has 12 residues. V gave up 5 bases and J gave up 7 bases, with 8 bases separating them. In nucleotides, the CDR3 is TGTGCCAGCAGCCACATGTTCGGGGAGCTGTTTTTT. Translation gives CASSHMFGELFF.

The chain recombines TRBV27 with TRBJ1-1; possibly TRBD1 for D (6 bases). Germline CDR1 reads MNHEY; CDR2 reads SMNVEV (reference sequence). Trimming shortened V by 5 bases and J by 9 bases, and 13 bases separated the two germline ends. The CDR3 length is 12 residues. CDR3 DNA: TGTGCCAGCAGTACCGGACAGAAGAAAGCTTTCTTT. Residues: CASSTGQKKAFF.

V is TRBV30 and J is TRBJ1-2; D unresolved. The CDR3 consists of 13 residues. Trimming removed 5 bases from V and 7 bases from J, with 17 bases in between. Looked up from germline, CDR1 is GTSNPN and CDR2 is SVGIG (reference sequence). DNA for the CDR3: TGTGCCTGGGAAAGACACTTGGTTGCTGGCTACACCTTC. This gives the protein CAWERHLVAGYTF.

This chain joins TRBV10-3 and TRBJ1-2; D gene uncertain. This CDR3 contains 15 residues. The V end was cut by 0 bases, the J end by 7 bases, with 15 bases between. Per germline, CDR1 ENHRY and CDR2 SYGVKD. Written as DNA, the CDR3 is TGTGCCATCAGTGAGTCGCCCCGAGCTTTTGGTGGCTACACCTTC. Translation gives CAISESPRAFGGYTF.

CDR3 sequence: CASSQDITGVYNSPLHF. The CDR3 DNA reads TGTGCCAGCAGCCAAGATATAACCGGGGTGTATAATTCACCCCTCCACTTT. The chain is built from TRBV14 and TRBJ1-6; D unclear. Trimming removed 0 bases from V and 4 bases from J, with 13 bases in between. The CDR3 loop spans 17 amino acids. Germline V CDR1 and CDR2: SGHDN, FVKESK.

The CDR3 loop is CATRAGRGTGELFF. The CDR3 coding sequence is TGTGCCACCAGAGCTGGGAGGGGCACCGGGGAGCTGTTTTTT. The chain combines TRBV24-1 with TRBJ2-2; TRBD2 aligns across 7 bases. From germline, CDR1 is KGHDR and CDR2 SFDVKD. The CDR3 is made up of 14 amino acids. V lost 7 bases and J lost 4; bases outside the gene matches: 5.

V is TRBV28 and J is TRBJ1-5; 11 bases match TRBD1. Trimming cost V 6 bases and J 3 bases; bases outside gene matches: 1. CDR3 size: 14 residues. Germline V CDR1 and CDR2: MDHEN, SYDVKM. CDR3 sequence (DNA): TGTGCCAGCAGGGACAGGGGGCCCAATCAGCCCCAGCATTTT. This encodes CASRDRGPNQPQHF. The variable domain in full, completed from reference TRBV28 and TRBJ1-5, reads DVKVTQSSRYLVKRTGEKVFLECVQDMDHENMFWYRQDPGLGLRLIYFSYDVKMKEKGDIPEGYSVSREKKERFSLILESASTNQTSMYLCASRDRGPNQPQHFGDGTRLSIL.

The chain is built from TRBV11-1 and TRBJ1-2; perhaps TRBD1 as D (5 bases). Trimming shortened V by 7 bases and J by 3 bases, and 15 bases separated the two germline ends. Germline assignment: CDR1 SGHAT and CDR2 FQDESV (reference sequence). The CDR3 loop spans 14 amino acids. The CDR3 loop is CASTPRPTDYGYTF. The DNA for the CDR3 is TGTGCCAGCACCCCTCGCCCGACAGACTATGGCTACACCTTC.

The chain has TRBV5-4 and TRBJ2-3; D is unresolved. Looked up from germline, CDR1 is SGHNT and CDR2 is YYREEE (reference sequence). CDR3 length equals 14 residues. V was shortened by 5 bases and J by 1 base, with 11 bases between the two germline ends. CDR3 amino acids: CASRSDGGTDTQYF. The CDR3 nucleotides are TGTGCCAGCAGATCCGACGGAGGCACAGATACGCAGTATTTT.

This clone was observed a single time. The chain has TRBV9 and TRBJ1-3; D may be TRBD1 (6 bases). Trimming removed 3 bases at V and 7 bases at J, with 20 bases between. The germline V gene has CDR1 SGDLS and CDR2 YYNGEE. CDR3 length: 16 amino acids. The DNA for the CDR3 is TGTGCCAGCAGCGGAACAGGGAATAACAAGGGGAACACCATATATTTT. It specifies CASSGTGNNKGNTIYF. Filled out from reference TRBV9 and TRBJ1-3, the complete variable domain reads DSGVTQTPKHLITATGQRVTLRCSPRSGDLSVYWYQQSLDQGLQFLIQYYNGEERAKGNILERFSAQQFPDLHSELNLSSLELGDSALYFCASSGTGNNKGNTIYFGEGSWLTVV.